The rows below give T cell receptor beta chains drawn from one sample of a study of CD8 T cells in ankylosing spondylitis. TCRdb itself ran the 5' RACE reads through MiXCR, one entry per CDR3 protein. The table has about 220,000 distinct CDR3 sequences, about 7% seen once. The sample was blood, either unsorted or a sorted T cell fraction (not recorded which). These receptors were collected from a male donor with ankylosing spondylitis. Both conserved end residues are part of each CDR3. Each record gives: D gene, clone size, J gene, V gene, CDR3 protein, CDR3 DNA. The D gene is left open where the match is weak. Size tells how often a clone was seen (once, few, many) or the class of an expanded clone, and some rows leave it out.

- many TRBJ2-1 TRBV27 CASSISRSSYNEQFF TGTGCCAGCAGTATCTCTAGGAGCTCCTACAATGAGCAGTTCTTC
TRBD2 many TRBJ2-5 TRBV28 CASSFPLADQETQYF TGTGCCAGCAGTTTCCCCCTAGCGGACCAAGAGACCCAGTACTTC
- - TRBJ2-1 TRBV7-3 CASSLIAREEQFF TGTGCCAGCAGCTTAATCGCGAGGGAGGAGCAGTTCTTC
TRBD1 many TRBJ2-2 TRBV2 CATFPTGVHGTGELFF TGTGCCACTTTCCCAACAGGGGTCCATGGCACCGGGGAGCTGTTTTTT
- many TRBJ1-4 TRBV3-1 CASSRGFFATNEKLFF TGTGCCAGCAGCCGAGGGTTCTTTGCAACTAATGAAAAACTGTTTTTT
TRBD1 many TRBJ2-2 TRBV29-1 CSVPREDRVYTGELFF TGCAGCGTTCCTAGAGAAGACAGGGTATACACCGGGGAGCTGTTTTTT
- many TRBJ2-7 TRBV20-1 CSARDTLTYEQYF TGCAGTGCTAGGGACACCCTAACCTACGAGCAGTACTTC
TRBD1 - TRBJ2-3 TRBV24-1 CATSDVGTGEDTQYF TGTGCCACCAGTGATGTAGGAACAGGGGAAGATACGCAGTATTTT
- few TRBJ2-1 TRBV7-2 CASSTRDASYNEQFF TGTGCCAGCAGCACGAGGGACGCTTCCTACAATGAGCAGTTCTTC
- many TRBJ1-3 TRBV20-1 CSARDIRADGNTIYF TGCAGTGCTAGAGATATCAGGGCGGACGGAAACACCATATATTTT
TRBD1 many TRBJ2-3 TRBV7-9 CASNRDRGQTDTQYF TGTGCCAGCAACCGGGACAGGGGGCAAACAGATACGCAGTATTTT
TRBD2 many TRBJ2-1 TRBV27 CASSLAVYNEQFF TGTGCCAGCAGCCTAGCGGTGTACAATGAGCAGTTCTTC
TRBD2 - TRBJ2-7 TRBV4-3 CASSPGLAGDEQYF TGCGCCAGCAGCCCGGGACTAGCGGGAGACGAGCAGTACTTC
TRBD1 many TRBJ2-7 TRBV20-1 CSAPEIGTGGYEQYF TGCAGTGCTCCAGAGATTGGGACAGGGGGCTACGAGCAGTACTTC
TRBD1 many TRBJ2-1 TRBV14 CASSRPGTGGYNEQFF TGTGCCAGCAGCCGACCCGGGACAGGGGGCTACAATGAGCAGTTCTTC
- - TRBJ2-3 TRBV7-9 CASSLGESSTDTQYF TGTGCCAGCAGCTTGGGGGAATCTAGCACAGATACGCAGTATTTT
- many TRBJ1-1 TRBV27 CASSLGGWTEAFF TGTGCCAGCAGTTTAGGGGGGTGGACTGAAGCTTTCTTT
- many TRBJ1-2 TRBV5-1 CASSLASGTDGYTF TGCGCCAGCAGCTTGGCCTCGGGAACCGATGGCTACACCTTC
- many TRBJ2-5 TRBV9 CASSSGDSGTQYF TGTGCCAGCAGTTCGGGGGATTCGGGAACCCAGTACTTC
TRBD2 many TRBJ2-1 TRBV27 CASSPGTSGRVEQFF TGTGCCAGCAGTCCCGGGACTAGCGGGAGAGTTGAGCAGTTCTTC
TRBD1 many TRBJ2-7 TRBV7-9 CASSSPTGGYEQYF TGTGCCAGCAGCTCCCCGACAGGGGGCTACGAGCAGTACTTC
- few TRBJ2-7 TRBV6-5 CASSYSLPAKGYEQYF TGTGCCAGCAGTTACTCCCTCCCGGCGAAGGGCTACGAGCAGTACTTC
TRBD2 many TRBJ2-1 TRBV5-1 CASSTSGRAFPYNEQFF TGCGCCAGCAGCACTAGCGGGAGGGCCTTCCCCTACAATGAGCAGTTCTTC
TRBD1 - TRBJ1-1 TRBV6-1 CASSEAAAFGDRGKAFF TGTGCCAGCAGTGAAGCAGCAGCTTTCGGGGACAGGGGAAAAGCTTTCTTT
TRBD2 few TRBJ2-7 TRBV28 CASSFVTSRSSYEQYF TGTGCCAGCAGTTTCGTGACTAGCAGATCTAGCTACGAGCAGTACTTC
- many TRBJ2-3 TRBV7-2 CASSSGVISTDTQYF TGTGCCAGCAGCTCGGGAGTTATTAGCACAGATACGCAGTATTTT
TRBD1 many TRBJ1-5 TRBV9 CASSVGGTGAHQPQHF TGTGCCAGCAGCGTAGGAGGGACAGGGGCTCATCAGCCCCAGCATTTT
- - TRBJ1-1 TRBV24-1 CATRGTRGTEAFF TGTGCCACCAGAGGGACCAGGGGTACTGAAGCTTTCTTT
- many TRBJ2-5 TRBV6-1 CASSTLRKETQYF TGTGCCAGCAGTACCCTTAGGAAAGAGACCCAGTACTTC
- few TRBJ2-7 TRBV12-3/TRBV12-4 CASSFPLSYEQYF TGTGCCAGCAGTTTCCCACTCTCCTACGAGCAGTACTTC
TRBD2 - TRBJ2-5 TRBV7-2 CASSLIFFAAGAETQYF TGTGCCAGCAGCTTAATTTTCTTTGCAGCGGGAGCAGAGACCCAGTACTTC
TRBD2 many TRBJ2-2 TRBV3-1 CASRPSGGATGELFF TGTGCCAGCAGACCTAGCGGAGGGGCCACCGGGGAGCTGTTTTTT